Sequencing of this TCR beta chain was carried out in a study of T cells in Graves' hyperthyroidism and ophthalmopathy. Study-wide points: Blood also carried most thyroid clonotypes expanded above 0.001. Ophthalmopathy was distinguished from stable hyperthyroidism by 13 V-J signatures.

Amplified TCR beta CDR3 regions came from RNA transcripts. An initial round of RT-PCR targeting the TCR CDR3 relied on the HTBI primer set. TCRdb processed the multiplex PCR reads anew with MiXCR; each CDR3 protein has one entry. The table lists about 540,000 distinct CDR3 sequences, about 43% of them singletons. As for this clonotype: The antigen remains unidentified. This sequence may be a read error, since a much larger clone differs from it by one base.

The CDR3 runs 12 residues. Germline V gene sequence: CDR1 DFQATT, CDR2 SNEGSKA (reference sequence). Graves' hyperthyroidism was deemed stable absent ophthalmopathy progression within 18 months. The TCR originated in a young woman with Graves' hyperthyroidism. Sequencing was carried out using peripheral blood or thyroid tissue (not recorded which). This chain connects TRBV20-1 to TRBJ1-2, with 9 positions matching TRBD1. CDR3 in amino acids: CSTRQGDYGYTF. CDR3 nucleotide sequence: TGCAGTACTAGACAGGGGGACTATGGCTACACCTTC.